The 14 T cell receptor beta chains in this list originate from one sample, sequenced in a study of esophageal squamous cell carcinoma under preoperative chemotherapy. TCRdb re-called the PCR reads with MiXCR, one entry per CDR3 protein. The repertoire holds about 32,000 distinct CDR3 sequences, with 52% as singletons. Specified time point: after preoperative PTX-NDP chemotherapy. The sample here was taken from a patient given preoperative chemotherapy. These receptors were taken from a human donor with esophageal squamous cell carcinoma. The donor label of this sample is uncertain.

The chain employs TRBV4-2 and TRBJ2-3; 14 positions agree with TRBD2. CDR3 size: 19 residues. Germline V gives CDR1 LGHNA, CDR2 YNFKEQ. The junction had 12 bases not matched to a gene; V was cut back by 2 bases and J by 5 bases. In DNA form, the CDR3 reads TGTGCCAGCAGCCAACTCTGGGGACTAGCGGGAGAAATGGGAGATACGCAGTATTTT. Protein sequence: CASSQLWGLAGEMGDTQYF.

To note about this clonotype: One end of the junction fails to match germline, which may point to a read error. The rearrangement joins TRBV12-3 or TRBV12-4 to TRBJ2-4; D perhaps matches TRBD1 (6 bases). The length of the CDR3 is 16 residues. CDR3 region: CASSTTRLGAKNTQYF. CDR3 sequence (DNA): TGTGCCAGCAGCACTACTAGGCTGGGGGCCAAAAACACTCAGTATTTC.

This clonotype showed up just a few times. The V gene is TRBV7-9, the J gene TRBJ1-1; D might be TRBD1 (5 bases). The germline V gene encodes CDR1 SEHNR and CDR2 FQNEAQ (reference sequence). The CDR3 is made up of 14 amino acids. Trimming shortened V by 0 bases and J by 5 bases, and 10 bases separated the two germline ends. This CDR3 is CASSLALGRTEAFF. CDR3 bases: TGTGCCAGCAGCTTAGCGCTGGGGCGAACTGAAGCTTTCTTT.

The chain recombines TRBV12-3 or TRBV12-4 with TRBJ2-3; D could derive from TRBD1 or TRBD2 (6 bases each). This CDR3 spans 16 amino acids. The V end was cut by 6 bases, the J end by 0 bases, with 16 bases between. The CDR3 here is CASRARGLSSTDTQYF. The CDR3 DNA reads as TGTGCCAGCAGAGCCCGGGGGCTGTCGAGCACAGATACGCAGTATTTT.

V gene TRBV7-2 combines with J gene TRBJ2-2; no reliable D call. The CDR3 contains 15 residues. CDR1 and CDR2 from the germline V gene are SGHTA and FQGNSA. V shed 11 bases and J shed 11 bases, with 27 bases lying between them. CDR3 nucleotide sequence: TGTGCCCTCAGCCTAGAGGTGTCGAACACCGATGAGCTGTTTTTT. Residues: CALSLEVSNTDELFF.

This clonotype appeared a few times. The genes are TRBV11-2 and TRBJ2-3, with D possibly being TRBD2 (6 bases). Germline assignment: CDR1 SGHAT and CDR2 FQNNGV. V was shortened by 3 bases and J by 2 bases, with 9 bases between the two germline ends. This CDR3 has 14 residues. This CDR3 is CASSLRGFTDTQYF. The CDR3 bases are TGTGCCAGCAGCTTGCGGGGTTTCACAGATACGCAGTATTTT.

This clonotype appeared a few times. The gene calls are TRBV11-2 and TRBJ2-3; no clear D gene. The CDR3 spans 9 residues. Trimming took off 8 bases at V and 7 bases at J, with 4 bases between the two ends. Germline V lookup: CDR1 SGHAT, CDR2 FQNNGV. This CDR3 reads CASGYTQYF. CDR3 bases: TGTGCCAGCGGCTATACGCAGTATTTT.

As for this clonotype: One end of the junction is discordant with germline, which a read error may explain. The rearrangement joins TRBV7-8 to TRBJ2-1, with TRBD1 matching 8 bases. The CDR3 runs to 16 residues. The germline CDR1 and CDR2 sequences are SGHVS and FQNEAQ. The CDR3 loop reads CASRLERTGGFYEQFF. Written as DNA, the CDR3 is TGTGCCAGCAGATTAGAAAGAACAGGGGGATTCTACGAGCAGTTCTTC.

This clonotype was observed at least ten times. The chain is built from TRBV6-5 and TRBJ2-1; 11 bases are shared with TRBD2. With V trimmed by 4 bases and J by 10 bases, 3 bases remained unmatched. There are 13 residues in the CDR3. Germline V CDR1 and CDR2: MNHEY, SVGAGI. CDR3 sequence (DNA): TGTGCCAGCAGTTCCGGACTAGCGGGCGAGCAGTTCTTC. Its translation: CASSSGLAGEQFF.

For this clonotype: Germline and junction disagree at one end, which may indicate a read error. The chain joins TRBV7-2 to TRBJ2-5; D remains unclear. The CDR3 is 14 amino acids. The germline CDR1 and CDR2 sequences are SGHTA and FQGNSA. CDR3 protein: CARSRGLDKEIQYF. The DNA of the CDR3 is TGTGCGAGGAGCCGCGGTCTAGACAAAGAGATCCAGTACTTC. Complete variable domain (other parts from reference TRBV7-2 and TRBJ2-5): GAGVSQSPSNKVTEKGKDVELRCDPISGHTALYWYRQSLGQGLEFLIYFQGNSAPDKSGLPSDRFSAERTGGSVSTLTIQRTQQEDSAVYLCARSRGLDKEIQYFGPGTRLLVL.

Note on this clonotype: Germline and junction disagree at one end, which may indicate a read error. The rearrangement links TRBV7-2 to TRBJ2-2; a possible D gene is TRBD2 (6 bases). CDR1 and CDR2 (germline): SGHTA, FQGNSA. This CDR3 has 15 amino acids. The CDR3 reads CASRLAVASTEELYF. The DNA for the CDR3 is TGTGCCAGCAGATTAGCGGTGGCGAGCACCGAGGAGCTGTATTTT.

This clonotype was seen at least ten times. This sequence joins TRBV6-1 and TRBJ1-6; possibly TRBD1 for D (5 bases). From germline, CDR1 is MNHNS and CDR2 SASEGT. The CDR3 runs 14 residues. V was shortened by 6 bases and J by 6 bases, with 12 bases between the two germline ends. In DNA, the CDR3 is TGTGCCAGCAGCATGACAGCCGCTAATTCACCCCTCCACTTT. The encoded protein is CASSMTAANSPLHF.

This rearrangement joins TRBV7-6 to TRBJ2-3; 8 nucleotides match TRBD2. The J call may be incorrect, as the DNA end agrees better with TRBJ2-7. Germline lookup yields CDR1 SGHVS and CDR2 FNYEAQ. This CDR3 is 14 amino acids long. The CDR3 reads CARSAGGDQDTQYF. The DNA of the CDR3 is TGTGCGAGGAGCGCGGGGGGTGACCAAGATACGCAGTACTTC.

J is TRBJ1-4 and V is TRBV5-8; 12 positions agree with TRBD1. V was clipped by 4 bases and J by 8 bases; unmatched bases: 6. The CDR3 loop spans 15 amino acids. Germline V gene sequence: CDR1 SGHTS, CDR2 YDEGEE. CDR3 residues: CASSPGQGAGEKLFF. CDR3 DNA sequence: TGTGCCAGCAGCCCGGGACAGGGGGCGGGAGAAAAACTGTTTTTT.